This passage covers 5 T cell receptor beta chains from one sample sequenced in a study of identical twins. TCRdb reprocessed the 5' RACE reads with MiXCR, giving one entry per CDR3 protein. The table has hundreds of thousands of distinct CDR3 sequences, under 9% seen once; the top ten hold more than 0.75%. These data also featured in a second study, about yellow fever vaccine responses in identical twins.

Sequencing was carried out using PBMCs. The receptors stem from a woman younger than 35 in good health.

The chain is built from TRBV6-6 and TRBJ1-6; 8 nucleotides line up with TRBD1. Germline loops: CDR1 MNHNY, CDR2 SVGAGI (reference sequence). V shed 6 bases, J shed 10 bases, and the junction held 5 bases outside the gene matches. This CDR3 has 13 amino acids. The CDR3 DNA is TGTGCCAGCAGAATCGGACAGGGATCACCCCTCCACTTT. It encodes CASRIGQGSPLHF.

The V call is TRBV20-1, the J call TRBJ2-2, with TRBD2 as a possible D gene (7 bases). V lost 5 bases and J lost 3, with 16 bases in between. Germline V gene data show CDR1 as DFQATT and CDR2 as SNEGSKA (reference sequence). CDR3 length: 15 residues. The chain's CDR3 is CSAGGGPSYTGELFF. The DNA of the CDR3 is TGCAGTGCTGGGGGGGGGCCCTCATACACCGGGGAGCTGTTTTTT.

The rearrangement joins TRBV7-2 to TRBJ2-7; tentatively, D is TRBD1 (5 bases). V lost 5 bases, J lost 1 base, and 15 bases lay in between. This CDR3 is built from 15 residues. Per the germline V gene, CDR1 is SGHTA and CDR2 is FQGNSA. The CDR3 spells CASSLMGPGSYEQYF. CDR3 nucleotide sequence: TGTGCCAGCAGCCTCATGGGGCCCGGATCCTACGAGCAGTACTTC.

At least ten counts were recorded for this clonotype. J is TRBJ2-1 and V is TRBV4-3; TRBD2 matches 12 bases. Germline V CDR1 and CDR2: LGHNA, YSLEER. The CDR3 length is 17 residues. V dropped 0 bases and J dropped 8; count of bases not matched to a gene: 8. In DNA, the CDR3 is TGCGCCAGCAGCCAAGATTTGCTAGCGGGAGGGCCCCATGAGCAGTTCTTC. Encoded protein: CASSQDLLAGGPHEQFF.

The J gene is TRBJ2-1, the V gene TRBV12-3 or TRBV12-4; D tentatively fits TRBD1 or TRBD2 (5 bases each). The CDR3 covers 12 residues. The V gene lost 6 bases and the J gene lost 10 bases, with 13 bases spanning the gap. The CDR3 DNA follows: TGTGCCAGCAGCGTCCGGGACGCGGAGCAGTTCTTC. As protein: CASSVRDAEQFF.